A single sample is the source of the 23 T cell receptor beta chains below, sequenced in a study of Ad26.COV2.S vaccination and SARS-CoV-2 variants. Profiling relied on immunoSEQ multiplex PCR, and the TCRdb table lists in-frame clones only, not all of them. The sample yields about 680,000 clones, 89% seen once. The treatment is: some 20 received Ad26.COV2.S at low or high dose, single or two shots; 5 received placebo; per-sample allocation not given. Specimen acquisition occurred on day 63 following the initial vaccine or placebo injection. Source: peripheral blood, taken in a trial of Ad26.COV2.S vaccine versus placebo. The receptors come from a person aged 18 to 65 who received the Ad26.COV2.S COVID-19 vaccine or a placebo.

The chain's CDR3 is CATAAWGPNSYEQYF. CDR3 DNA sequence: TGCGCCACTGCCGCGTGGGGTCCCAACTCCTACGAGCAGTACTTC. The chain carries TRBV5-1 and TRBJ2-7; unclear D gene. The CDR3 sequence is 15 residues long. Trimming removed 9 bases at V and 0 bases at J, with 19 bases between. Looked up from germline, CDR1 is SGHRS and CDR2 is YFSETQ.

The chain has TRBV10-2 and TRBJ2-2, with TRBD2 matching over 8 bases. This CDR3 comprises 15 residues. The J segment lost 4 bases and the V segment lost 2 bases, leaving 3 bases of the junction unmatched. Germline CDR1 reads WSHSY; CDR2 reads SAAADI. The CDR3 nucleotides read TGCGCCAGCAGTGAGCCAGCGGGAGTCACCGGGGAGCTGTTTTTT. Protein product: CASSEPAGVTGELFF.

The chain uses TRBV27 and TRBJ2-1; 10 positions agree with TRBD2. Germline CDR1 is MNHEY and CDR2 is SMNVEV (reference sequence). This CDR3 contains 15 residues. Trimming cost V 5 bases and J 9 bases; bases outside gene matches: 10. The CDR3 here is CASSPGTSASSEQFF. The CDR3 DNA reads TGTGCCAGCAGTCCCGGGACTAGCGCCAGTAGTGAGCAGTTCTTC.

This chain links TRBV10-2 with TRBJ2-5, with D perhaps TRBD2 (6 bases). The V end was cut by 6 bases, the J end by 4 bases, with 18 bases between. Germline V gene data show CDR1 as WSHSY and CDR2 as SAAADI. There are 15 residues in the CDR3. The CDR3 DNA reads TGCGCCAGCAGCCACAATGTGGGAGGTCCAGAGACCCAGTACTTC. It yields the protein CASSHNVGGPETQYF.

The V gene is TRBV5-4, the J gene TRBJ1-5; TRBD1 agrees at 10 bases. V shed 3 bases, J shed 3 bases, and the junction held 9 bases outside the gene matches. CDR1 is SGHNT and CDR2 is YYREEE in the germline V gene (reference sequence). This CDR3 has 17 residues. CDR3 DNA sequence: TGTGCCAGCAGCTCTATCGGGACAGGGGAATCCAATCAGCCCCAGCATTTT. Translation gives CASSSIGTGESNQPQHF. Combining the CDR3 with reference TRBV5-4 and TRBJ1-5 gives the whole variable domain ETGVTQSPTHLIKTRGQQVTLRCSSQSGHNTVSWYQQALGQGPQFIFQYYREEENGRGNFPPRFSGLQFPNYSSELNVNALELDDSALYLCASSSIGTGESNQPQHFGDGTRLSIL.

The CDR3 DNA sequence: TGTGCCAGCAGTTACTCTCGCGGGACCTCTGGAAACACCATATATTTT. This codes for CASSYSRGTSGNTIYF. The chain has TRBV6-5 and TRBJ1-3, with a possible D match to TRBD1 (5 bases). Germline values: CDR1 MNHEY, CDR2 SVGAGI. V shed 0 bases and J shed 0 bases, with 9 bases lying between them. The CDR3 runs 16 residues.

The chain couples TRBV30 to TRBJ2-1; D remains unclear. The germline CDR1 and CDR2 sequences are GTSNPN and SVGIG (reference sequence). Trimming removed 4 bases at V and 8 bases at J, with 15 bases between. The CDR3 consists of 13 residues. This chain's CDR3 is CAWMYDRNYEQFF. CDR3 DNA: TGTGCCTGGATGTACGACCGAAACTATGAGCAGTTCTTC.

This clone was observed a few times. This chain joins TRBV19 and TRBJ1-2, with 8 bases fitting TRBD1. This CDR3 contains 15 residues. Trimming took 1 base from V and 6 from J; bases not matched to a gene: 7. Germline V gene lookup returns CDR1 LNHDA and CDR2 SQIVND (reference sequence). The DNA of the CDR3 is TGTGCCAGTAGTATAGCCCAGACAGGGGAAGATGGCTACACCTTC. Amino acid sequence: CASSIAQTGEDGYTF.

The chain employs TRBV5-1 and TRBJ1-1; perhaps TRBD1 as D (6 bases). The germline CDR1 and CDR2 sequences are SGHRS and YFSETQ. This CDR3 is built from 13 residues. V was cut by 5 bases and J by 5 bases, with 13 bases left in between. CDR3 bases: TGCGCCAGCAGACCCCAGGGGCGGACTGAAGCTTTCTTT. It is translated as CASRPQGRTEAFF.

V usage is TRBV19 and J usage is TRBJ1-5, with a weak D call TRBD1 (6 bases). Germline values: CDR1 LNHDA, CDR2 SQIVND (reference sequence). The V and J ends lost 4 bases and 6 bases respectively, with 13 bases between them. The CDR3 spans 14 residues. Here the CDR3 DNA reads TGTGCCAGTAGTAACCATCAGGGGACTCAGCCCCAGCATTTT. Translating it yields CASSNHQGTQPQHF.

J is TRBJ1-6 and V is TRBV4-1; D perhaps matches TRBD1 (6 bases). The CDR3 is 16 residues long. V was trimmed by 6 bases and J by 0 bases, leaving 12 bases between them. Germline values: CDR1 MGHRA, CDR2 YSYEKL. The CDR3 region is CASSPDRSSYNSPLHF. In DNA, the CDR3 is TGCGCCAGCAGTCCAGACAGGAGCTCCTATAATTCACCCCTCCACTTT.

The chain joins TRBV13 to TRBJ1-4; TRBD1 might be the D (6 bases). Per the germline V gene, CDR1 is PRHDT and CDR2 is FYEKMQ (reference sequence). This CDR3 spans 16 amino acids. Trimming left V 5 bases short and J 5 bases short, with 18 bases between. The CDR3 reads CASSPRLAGANEKLFF. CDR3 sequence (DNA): TGTGCCAGCAGCCCCCGCCTGGCAGGGGCGAATGAAAAACTGTTTTTT.

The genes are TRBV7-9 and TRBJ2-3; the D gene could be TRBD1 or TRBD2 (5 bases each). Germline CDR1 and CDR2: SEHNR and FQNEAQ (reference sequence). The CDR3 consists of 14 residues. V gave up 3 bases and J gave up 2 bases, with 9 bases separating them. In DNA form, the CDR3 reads TGTGCCAGCAGCTTCCCCGGGACCACAGATACGCAGTATTTT. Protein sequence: CASSFPGTTDTQYF.

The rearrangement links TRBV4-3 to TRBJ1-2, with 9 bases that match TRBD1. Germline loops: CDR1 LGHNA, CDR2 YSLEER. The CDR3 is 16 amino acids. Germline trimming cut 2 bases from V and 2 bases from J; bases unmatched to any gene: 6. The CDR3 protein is CASSQSPGTGNYGYTF. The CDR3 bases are TGCGCCAGCAGCCAATCCCCCGGGACAGGGAACTATGGCTACACCTTC.

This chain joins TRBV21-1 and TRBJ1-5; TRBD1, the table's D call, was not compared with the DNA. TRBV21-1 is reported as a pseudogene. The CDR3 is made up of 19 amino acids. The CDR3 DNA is TGTGCCAGCTTTGAACAGGGGGCGAAGCAAAGAGATAGCAATCAGCCCCAGCATTTT. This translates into CASFEQGAKQRDSNQPQHF.

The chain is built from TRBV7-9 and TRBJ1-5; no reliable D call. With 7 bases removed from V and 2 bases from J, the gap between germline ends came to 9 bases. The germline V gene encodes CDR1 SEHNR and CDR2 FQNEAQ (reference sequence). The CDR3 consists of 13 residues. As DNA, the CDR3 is TGTGCCAGCAATGGGGAAGGCAATCAGCCCCAGCATTTT. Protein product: CASNGEGNQPQHF. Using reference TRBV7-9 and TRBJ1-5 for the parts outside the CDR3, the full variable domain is DTGVSQNPRHKITKRGQNVTFRCDPISEHNRLYWYRQTLGQGPEFLTYFQNEAQLEKSRLLSDRFSAERPKGSFSTLEIQRTEQGDSAMYLCASNGEGNQPQHFGDGTRLSIL.

CDR3 coding DNA: TGTGCCAGTAGTATAGTCGGCAGTTCGAACACCGGGGAGCTGTTTTTT. It codes for CASSIVGSSNTGELFF. The gene calls are TRBV19 and TRBJ2-2; D remains ambiguous. The CDR3 loop spans 16 amino acids. The germline V gene encodes CDR1 LNHDA and CDR2 SQIVND (reference sequence). Trimming took 1 base from V and 0 from J, leaving 9 bases between them. Together with reference TRBV19 and TRBJ2-2, the CDR3 gives the full variable domain: DGGITQSPKYLFRKEGQNVTLSCEQNLNHDAMYWYRQDPGQGLRLIYYSQIVNDFQKGDIAEGYSVSREKKESFPLTVTSAQKNPTAFYLCASSIVGSSNTGELFFGEGSRLTVL.

The CDR3 region has the DNA TGTGCCAGCAGCGCACAGGGTGGCTCTGAAGCTTTCTTT. Translation: CASSAQGGSEAFF. This chain connects TRBV7-3 to TRBJ1-1; the D gene is possibly TRBD1 (6 bases). The CDR3 runs to 13 residues. The germline CDR1 and CDR2 sequences are SGHTA and FQGTGA. Trimming removed 5 bases at V and 6 bases at J, with 13 bases between.

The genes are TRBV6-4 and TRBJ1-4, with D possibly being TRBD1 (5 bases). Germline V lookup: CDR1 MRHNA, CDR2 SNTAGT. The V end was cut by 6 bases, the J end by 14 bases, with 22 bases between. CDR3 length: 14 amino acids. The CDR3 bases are TGTGCCAGCAGAGGGGAAGGACCCGTAAAATTGCTGTTTTTT. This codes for CASRGEGPVKLLFF.

This CDR3 is CASSQAGSSSNSPLHF. The CDR3 DNA reads TGTGCCAGCAGCCAAGCGGGTAGTTCGTCCAATTCACCCCTCCACTTT. The chain is built from TRBV4-2 and TRBJ1-6; D gene ambiguous. This CDR3 contains 16 residues. With 1 base removed from V and 7 bases from J, the gap between germline ends came to 14 bases. CDR1 LGHNA and CDR2 YNFKEQ come from the germline V gene.

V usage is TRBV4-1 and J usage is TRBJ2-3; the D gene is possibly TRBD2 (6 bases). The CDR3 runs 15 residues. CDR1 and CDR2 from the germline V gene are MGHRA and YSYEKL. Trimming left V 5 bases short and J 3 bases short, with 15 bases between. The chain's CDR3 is CASSSLARGTDTQYF. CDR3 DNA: TGCGCCAGCAGCTCACTAGCACGAGGGACAGATACGCAGTATTTT.

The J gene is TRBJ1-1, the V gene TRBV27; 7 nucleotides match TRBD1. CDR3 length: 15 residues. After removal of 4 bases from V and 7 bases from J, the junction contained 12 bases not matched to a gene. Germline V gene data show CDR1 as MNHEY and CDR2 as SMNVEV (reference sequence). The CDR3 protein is CASSSPGTVPGEAFF. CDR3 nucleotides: TGTGCCAGCAGTTCCCCCGGGACAGTACCCGGTGAAGCTTTCTTT.

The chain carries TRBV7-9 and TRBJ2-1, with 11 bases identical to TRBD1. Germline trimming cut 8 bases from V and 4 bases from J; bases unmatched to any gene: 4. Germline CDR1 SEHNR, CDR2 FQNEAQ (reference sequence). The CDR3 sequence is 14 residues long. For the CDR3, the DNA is TGTGCCAGCTCGGGACAGGGGGTGTACAATGAGCAGTTCTTC. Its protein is CASSGQGVYNEQFF.